A single sample gave rise to the 8 T cell receptor beta chains below, sequenced in a study of blood T cell repertoires in COVID-19. Produced via immunoSEQ multiplex PCR; TCRdb's table is partial and in-frame only. The repertoire holds around 430,000 clones, about 86% seen once, with about 10% in the top ten. The sample comprised PBMCs or T cells enriched from blood (not recorded which). The receptors originated from a woman between 45 and 65 years old who had recovered from COVID-19.

This chain joins TRBV6-6 and TRBJ2-4, with 10 bases that match TRBD1. CDR3 size: 14 residues. Trimming took 5 bases from V and 8 from J; bases not matched to a gene: 6. Germline lookup yields CDR1 MNHNY and CDR2 SVGAGI (reference sequence). CDR3 residues: CASSPMDRGDIQYF. The CDR3 nucleotides are TGTGCCAGCAGTCCGATGGACAGGGGGGACATTCAGTACTTC.

Only a few counts were recorded for this clone. The gene calls are TRBV5-1 and TRBJ2-7; TRBD1 matches 8 bases. J lost 4 bases, V lost 4 bases, and 16 bases had no gene match. The CDR3 extends over 17 amino acids. Per germline, CDR1 SGHRS and CDR2 YFSETQ. CDR3 sequence: CASSVRYDRTGFYEQYF. The CDR3 coding sequence is TGCGCCAGCAGCGTAAGATATGACCGGACAGGGTTTTACGAGCAGTACTTC. Full variable domain (outside the CDR3, taken from reference TRBV5-1 and TRBJ2-7): KAGVTQTPRYLIKTRGQQVTLSCSPISGHRSVSWYQQTPGQGLQFLFEYFSETQRNKGNFPGRFSGRQFSNSRSEMNVSTLELGDSALYLCASSVRYDRTGFYEQYFGPGTRLTVT.

The chain combines TRBV28 with TRBJ1-2, with D perhaps TRBD1 (6 bases). There are 16 residues in the CDR3. V lost 2 bases to trimming and J lost 0 bases, with 13 bases between them. The germline V gene encodes CDR1 MDHEN and CDR2 SYDVKM. In DNA, the CDR3 is TGTGCCAGCAGTTTACCTAACCGGGACACTAACTATGGCTACACCTTC. Translation: CASSLPNRDTNYGYTF.

To note about this clone: The same CDR3 can be traced to other DNA sequences in this sample. The chain has TRBV18 and TRBJ1-1; TRBD1 is a possible D gene (6 bases). V lost 3 bases to trimming and J lost 0 bases, with 11 bases between them. This CDR3 spans 15 amino acids. Germline V gene sequence: CDR1 KGHSH, CDR2 LQKENI. The CDR3 reads CASSPLAGVNTEAFF. In DNA form, the CDR3 reads TGTGCCAGCTCACCCCTCGCAGGGGTGAACACTGAAGCTTTCTTT.

This clone has a single count. The chain recombines TRBV7-9 with TRBJ2-1, with no clear D. V was shortened by 5 bases and J by 2 bases, with 13 bases between the two germline ends. CDR1 and CDR2 (germline): SEHNR, FQNEAQ (reference sequence). This CDR3 region has 15 residues. The CDR3 reads CASSPQRRPYNEQFF. In DNA form, the CDR3 reads TGTGCCAGCAGCCCCCAGAGGCGCCCCTACAATGAGCAGTTCTTC.

This clone was seen only once. The rearrangement links TRBV2 to TRBJ2-7; 9 nucleotides match TRBD1. From germline, CDR1 is SNHLY and CDR2 FYNNEI. V lost 8 bases to trimming and J lost 3 bases; unmatched junction nucleotides: 5. The CDR3 sequence is 13 residues long. CDR3 in amino acids: CASAQDRGYEQYF. In DNA, the CDR3 is TGTGCCAGCGCTCAGGACAGGGGCTACGAGCAGTACTTC.

The chain links TRBV11-2 to TRBJ1-5; tentatively, D is TRBD1 (5 bases). Deletions cut 1 base from V and 4 bases from J, with 14 bases between. This CDR3 has 16 residues. Germline V gene sequence: CDR1 SGHAT, CDR2 FQNNGV. In nucleotides, the CDR3 is TGTGCCAGCAGCTTAGGTGGGGCAGTACCTAATCAGCCCCAGCATTTT. Translation: CASSLGGAVPNQPQHF.

On this clone itself: This CDR3 is also generated by other DNA sequences in the sample. This chain connects TRBV7-9 to TRBJ1-5; D gene uncertain. The CDR3 is 13 amino acids. Per germline, CDR1 SEHNR and CDR2 FQNEAQ (reference sequence). V was pared by 1 base and J by 6 bases, with 7 bases between. This chain's CDR3 is CASSLGGVQPQHF. CDR3 bases: TGTGCCAGCAGCTTAGGAGGAGTTCAGCCCCAGCATTTT. The variable domain in full, completed from reference TRBV7-9 and TRBJ1-5, reads DTGVSQNPRHKITKRGQNVTFRCDPISEHNRLYWYRQTLGQGPEFLTYFQNEAQLEKSRLLSDRFSAERPKGSFSTLEIQRTEQGDSAMYLCASSLGGVQPQHFGDGTRLSIL.